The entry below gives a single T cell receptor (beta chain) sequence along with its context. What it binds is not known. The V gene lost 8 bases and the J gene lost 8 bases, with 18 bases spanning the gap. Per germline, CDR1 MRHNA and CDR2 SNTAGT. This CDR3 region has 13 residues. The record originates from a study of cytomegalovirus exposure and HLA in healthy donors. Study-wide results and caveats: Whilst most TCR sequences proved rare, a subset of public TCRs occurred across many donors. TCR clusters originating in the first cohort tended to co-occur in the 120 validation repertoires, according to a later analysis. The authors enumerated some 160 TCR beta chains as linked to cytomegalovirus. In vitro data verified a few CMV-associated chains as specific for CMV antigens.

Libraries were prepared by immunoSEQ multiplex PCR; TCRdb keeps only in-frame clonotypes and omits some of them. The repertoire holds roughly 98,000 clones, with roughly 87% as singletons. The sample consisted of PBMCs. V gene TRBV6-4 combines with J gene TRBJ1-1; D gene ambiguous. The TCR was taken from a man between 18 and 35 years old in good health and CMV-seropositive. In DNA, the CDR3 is TGTGCCAGCTCTCCCCTCTTGGGAGGGGAAGCTTTCTTT. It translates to CASSPLLGGEAFF.